These 20 T cell receptor beta chains were all obtained from the same sample, sequenced in a study of somatic mutations in cytotoxic T cells in rheumatoid arthritis. Clones were sequenced by immunoSEQ multiplex PCR, and TCRdb holds only the in-frame ones, with some missing. Of approximately 11,000 clones in the sample, 85% to 95% were seen once. Specimen: CD8+ T cells sorted from blood. These receptors were taken from a young woman with rheumatoid arthritis.

V and J are TRBV28 and TRBJ2-1; 9 nucleotides match TRBD2. The CDR3 loop spans 16 amino acids. Germline CDR1 is MDHEN and CDR2 is SYDVKM. V trimming: 3 bases; J trimming: 7 bases; junction bases outside the gene matches: 10. CDR3 in DNA: TGTGCCAGCAGTTTCTATGGGACTAGCTCTAGAAATGAGCAGTTCTTC. It specifies CASSFYGTSSRNEQFF.

The rearrangement links TRBV6-6 to TRBJ2-1, with 14 nucleotides matching TRBD2. This CDR3 comprises 16 residues. V lost 8 bases and J lost 1; bases outside the gene matches: 4. Germline CDR1 MNHNY, CDR2 SVGAGI (reference sequence). The CDR3 sequence is CASDRLAGGSYNEQFF. The CDR3 DNA reads as TGTGCCAGCGATCGACTAGCGGGAGGGTCCTACAATGAGCAGTTCTTC.

The chain carries TRBV2 and TRBJ2-7; maybe TRBD2 (6 bases). This CDR3 has 15 amino acids. Germline V gene data show CDR1 as SNHLY and CDR2 as FYNNEI. Trimming shortened V by 3 bases and J by 5 bases, and 17 bases separated the two germline ends. The CDR3 reads CASSDPGTFYHEQYF. For the CDR3, the DNA is TGTGCCAGCAGTGACCCCGGGACTTTTTACCACGAGCAGTACTTC.

CDR3: CASSLAVIWLGFSNEQFF. CDR3 DNA sequence: TGTGCCAGCAGCTTAGCGGTAATTTGGCTAGGTTTCTCCAATGAGCAGTTCTTC. The rearrangement joins TRBV7-8 to TRBJ2-1, with D unresolved. Trimming removed 0 bases at V and 6 bases at J, with 21 bases between. CDR3 length equals 18 residues. Germline lookup yields CDR1 SGHVS and CDR2 FQNEAQ.

This rearrangement joins TRBV7-2 to TRBJ2-1; 7 bases are shared with TRBD2. Germline CDR1 is SGHTA and CDR2 is FQGNSA. V was pared by 2 bases and J by 0 bases, with 10 bases of the junction left unmatched. The CDR3 consists of 18 residues. The CDR3 spells CASSLRGGADNSYNEQFF. CDR3 sequence (DNA): TGTGCCAGCAGCTTACGGGGAGGGGCTGATAACTCCTACAATGAGCAGTTCTTC. Together with reference TRBV7-2 and TRBJ2-1, the CDR3 gives the full variable domain: GAGVSQSPSNKVTEKGKDVELRCDPISGHTALYWYRQSLGQGLEFLIYFQGNSAPDKSGLPSDRFSAERTGGSVSTLTIQRTQQEDSAVYLCASSLRGGADNSYNEQFFGPGTRLTVL.

The V call is TRBV10-3, the J call TRBJ2-2; the match to TRBD1 covers 9 bases. Germline V gene sequence: CDR1 ENHRY, CDR2 SYGVKD. The V gene end was trimmed by 7 bases and the J gene end by 3 bases; junction bases not matched to a gene: 6. The CDR3 extends over 15 amino acids. The CDR3 nucleotides read TGTGCCATCACCACGACAGGGGGTCACACCGGGGAGCTGTTTTTT. This codes for CAITTTGGHTGELFF.

The V gene is TRBV5-4, the J gene TRBJ2-1; 10 bases are a match to TRBD1. Germline V gives CDR1 SGHNT, CDR2 YYREEE (reference sequence). The V and J ends lost 7 bases and 8 bases, in that order; junction bases with no gene match: 0. This CDR3 has 11 amino acids. Here the CDR3 DNA reads TGTGCCAGCGGACAGGGGGATGAGCAGTTCTTC. This translates into CASGQGDEQFF.

The chain joins TRBV4-1 to TRBJ1-5, with 8 bases identical to TRBD1. Trimming cost V 1 base and J 2 bases; bases outside gene matches: 10. The CDR3 extends over 18 amino acids. Germline V CDR1 and CDR2: MGHRA, YSYEKL. The CDR3 DNA is TGCGCCAGCAGCCAAGGACAGGGGTTGACGCTTGGCAATCAGCCCCAGCATTTT. Its translation: CASSQGQGLTLGNQPQHF.

The CDR3 DNA follows: TGTGCCAGCAGCCTTTCCTTTACTAGCGGGACCCCCTCCTACGAGCAGTACTTC. Protein sequence: CASSLSFTSGTPSYEQYF. The chain carries TRBV16 and TRBJ2-7; 10 bases are a match to TRBD2. Per germline, CDR1 KGHSY and CDR2 FQNENV. V lost 4 bases to trimming and J lost 0 bases; unmatched junction nucleotides: 12. The CDR3 spans 18 residues.

The genes are TRBV5-1 and TRBJ2-7; possible D gene TRBD1, 6 bases. The V end was cut by 4 bases, the J end by 2 bases, with 10 bases between. CDR3 length: 13 amino acids. Germline-derived CDR1 and CDR2 are SGHRS and YFSETQ. The CDR3 sequence is CASSPDSTYEQYF. The CDR3 region has the DNA TGCGCCAGCAGCCCGGACAGCACCTACGAGCAGTACTTC.

J is TRBJ1-2 and V is TRBV7-9; 8 positions match TRBD1. The CDR3 is 16 amino acids. The V segment lost 3 bases and the J segment 6 bases; nucleotides outside the gene matches: 12. CDR1 and CDR2 from the germline V gene are SEHNR and FQNEAQ (reference sequence). The CDR3 DNA reads as TGTGCCAGCAGCTTTCGACGGGACAGGACCGGGGATGGCTACACCTTC. Its translation: CASSFRRDRTGDGYTF.

The V and J genes are TRBV27 and TRBJ2-7, with 10 bases identical to TRBD1. The junction had 9 bases not matched to a gene; V was cut back by 5 bases and J by 5 bases. The CDR3 totals 15 residues. From germline, CDR1 is MNHEY and CDR2 SMNVEV (reference sequence). The CDR3 here is CASSDGTGDFDEQYF. The DNA of the CDR3 is TGTGCCAGCAGTGACGGGACAGGGGATTTCGACGAGCAGTACTTC.

The genes are TRBV12-2 and TRBJ2-5; TRBD2, the table's D call, lacks a check against the DNA. The DNA end lines up better with TRBJ2-7; the J call may be wrong. TRBV12-2 is a recognized pseudogene. The CDR3 sequence is 16 residues long. The CDR3 loop is CASRLGRTSGPYEQYF. The CDR3 bases are TGTGCAAGTCGCCTAGGTCGGACTAGCGGTCCCTACGAGCAGTACTTC.

The rearrangement joins TRBV4-1 to TRBJ2-7; tentative D call: TRBD2 (5 bases). The CDR3 is 16 amino acids. Germline loops: CDR1 MGHRA, CDR2 YSYEKL. Trimming cost V 1 base and J 1 base, with 14 bases left between them. The CDR3 DNA follows: TGCGCCAGCAGCCAAGTTGGTAGCGTAAATTCCTACGAGCAGTACTTC. It translates to CASSQVGSVNSYEQYF.

The rearrangement links TRBV9 to TRBJ1-1, with 11 bases matching TRBD1. The CDR3 is 16 amino acids. CDR1 and CDR2 (germline): SGDLS, YYNGEE. V dropped 1 base and J dropped 3; count of bases not matched to a gene: 5. CDR3 nucleotide sequence: TGTGCCAGCAGCGTACCTAAGGGACAGGGGGACACTGAAGCTTTCTTT. Residues: CASSVPKGQGDTEAFF.

V and J are TRBV9 and TRBJ2-1, with D possibly being TRBD2 (5 bases). The V and J ends lost 4 bases and 2 bases respectively, with 13 bases between them. Germline CDR1 SGDLS, CDR2 YYNGEE. The CDR3 covers 15 residues. The CDR3 protein is CASSPEGVPYNEQFF. The CDR3 bases are TGTGCCAGCAGCCCTGAGGGAGTCCCCTACAATGAGCAGTTCTTC.

This rearrangement joins TRBV7-8 to TRBJ1-5; 10 bases fit TRBD1. Per germline, CDR1 SGHVS and CDR2 FQNEAQ. The CDR3 runs to 16 residues. Trimming took 4 bases from V and 3 from J; bases not matched to a gene: 6. Written as DNA, the CDR3 is TGTGCCAGCAGCTCGGAGGACAGGGGGGACAATCAGCCCCAGCATTTT. Amino acid sequence: CASSSEDRGDNQPQHF.

The V gene is TRBV19, the J gene TRBJ2-7, with 9 bases aligning to TRBD2. J gave up 2 bases and V 5 bases, and 4 bases lay outside the gene matches. The CDR3 spans 14 residues. Germline lookup yields CDR1 LNHDA and CDR2 SQIVND (reference sequence). The CDR3 reads CASSELAGPYEQYF. The CDR3 nucleotides read TGTGCCAGTAGTGAGCTAGCGGGACCCTACGAGCAGTACTTC.

The chain joins TRBV30 to TRBJ2-7; D possibly corresponds to TRBD1 (5 bases). CDR3 size: 15 residues. CDR1 and CDR2 from the germline V gene are GTSNPN and SVGIG (reference sequence). Trimming left V 0 bases short and J 6 bases short, with 18 bases between. CDR3 bases: TGTGCCTGGAGTGTTCGTCAGGGTAAAGGGTCCGAGCAGTACTTC. Amino acids: CAWSVRQGKGSEQYF.

This chain connects TRBV5-8 to TRBJ2-7; D might be TRBD1 (6 bases). This CDR3 has 14 residues. The V gene lost 4 bases and the J gene lost 6 bases, with 17 bases spanning the gap. CDR1 is SGHTS, CDR2 YDEGEE, per germline. CDR3 in DNA: TGTGCCAGCAGCCATACTTCGGACAGACGCGAGCAGTACTTC. Translated, it gives CASSHTSDRREQYF.